The 2 T cell receptor beta chains presented below share a single source sample, sequenced in a study of blood T cells in healthy people across ages. A second roughly 6 to 11 cycle PCR used barcoded and J-beta primers. Each CDR3 protein gets one entry after TCRdb re-called the 5' RACE reads with MiXCR. The data contain some 1.5 million distinct CDR3 sequences, 28% of them seen just once; the ten biggest clones take up 7.7%. Sequences were obtained from blood. The receptors derive from a woman in her twenties or thirties in good health.

V usage is TRBV5-5 and J usage is TRBJ2-1; 11 nucleotides line up with TRBD2. Germline CDR1 is SGHKS and CDR2 is YYEKEE (reference sequence). V was clipped by 3 bases and J by 4 bases; unmatched bases: 9. This CDR3 has 17 amino acids. CDR3 coding DNA: TGTGCCAGCAGCTCGACCAGACTAGCGGGAACATACAATGAGCAGTTCTTC. Its translation: CASSSTRLAGTYNEQFF.

This clonotype was observed a handful of times. The chain is built from TRBV2 and TRBJ2-1; TRBD2 matches 11 bases. The CDR3 consists of 15 residues. Per germline, CDR1 SNHLY and CDR2 FYNNEI. J was trimmed by 4 bases and V by 7 bases; bases with no gene match: 6. CDR3 sequence reads: CASNTGTSGYNEQFF. CDR3 in DNA: TGTGCCAGCAATACCGGGACTAGCGGATACAATGAGCAGTTCTTC.